This paragraph covers one T cell receptor (beta chain) sequence. Antigen specificity is unknown. V lost 1 base and J lost 10, with 10 bases in between. Germline CDR1 LNHDA, CDR2 SQIVND (reference sequence). CDR3 length equals 12 residues. The data were obtained in a study of CD8+ T cells in alopecia areata. In the study overall: Treated patients were dosed with oral tofacitinib, taking 5 to 10 mg twice daily. A 6-month off-drug phase came after tofacitinib, which had lasted 6 to 18 months. Regarding the study as a whole: Within the top 100, expanded CD8+ clones significantly decreased with tofacitinib, as did scalp clonality.

RNA extraction and reverse transcription yielded cDNA as sequencing template. Sequenced by immunoSEQ multiplex PCR; TCRdb stores in-frame clones only, minus some. The data contain 190,000 or so clones, around 60% of them singletons. Stated treatment: oral pan-JAK inhibitor, 5-10 mg twice daily. Patients with alopecia areata provided lesional scalp punch biopsies as well as peripheral blood. The source is a human donor with alopecia areata. J is TRBJ1-1 and V is TRBV19; D is unclear. The sequences come from CD8+ T cells sorted from blood, collected at week 24, from a patient treated with tofacitinib. The CDR3 coding sequence is TGTGCCAGTAGTATAGGTGGCAGTAGAGCTTTCTTT. Protein sequence: CASSIGGSRAFF. The variable domain in full, completed from reference TRBV19 and TRBJ1-1, reads DGGITQSPKYLFRKEGQNVTLSCEQNLNHDAMYWYRQDPGQGLRLIYYSQIVNDFQKGDIAEGYSVSREKKESFPLTVTSAQKNPTAFYLCASSIGGSRAFFGQGTRLTVV.